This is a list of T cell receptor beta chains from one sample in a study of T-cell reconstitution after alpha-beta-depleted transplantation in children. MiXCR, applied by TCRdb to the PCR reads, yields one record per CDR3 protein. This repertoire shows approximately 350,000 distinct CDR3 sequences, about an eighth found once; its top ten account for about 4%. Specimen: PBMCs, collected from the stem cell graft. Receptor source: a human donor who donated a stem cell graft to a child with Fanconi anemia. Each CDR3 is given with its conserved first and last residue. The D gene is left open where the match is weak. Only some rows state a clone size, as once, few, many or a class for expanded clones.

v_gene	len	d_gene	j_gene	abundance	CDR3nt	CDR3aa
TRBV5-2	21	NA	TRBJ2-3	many	NA	CASNSDVGRGAVGGATDTQYF
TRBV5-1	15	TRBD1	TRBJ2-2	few	TGCGCCAGCAATTCGGACAGGGGGCTGACCGGGGAGCTGTTTTTT	CASNSDRGLTGELFF
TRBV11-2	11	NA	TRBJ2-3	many	TGTGCCAGCAGCTTAGTAGATGCGCAGTATTTT	CASSLVDAQYF
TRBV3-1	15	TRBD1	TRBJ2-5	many	TGTGCCAGCAGCCAAGGGACAGGGGCAGGGGAGACCCAGTACTTC	CASSQGTGAGETQYF
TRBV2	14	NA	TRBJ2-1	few	TGTGCCAGCAGTGTGCAGAGCTCCTACAATGAGCAGTTCTTC	CASSVQSSYNEQFF
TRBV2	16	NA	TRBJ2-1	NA	TGTGCCAGCAGTGATGTGTCCGGGGGATGGTACAATGAGCAGTTCTTC	CASSDVSGGWYNEQFF
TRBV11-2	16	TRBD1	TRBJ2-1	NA	TGTGCCAGCAGCTTAGGGGGACAGGGTCTTCGTGAGGAGCAGTTCTTC	CASSLGGQGLREEQFF
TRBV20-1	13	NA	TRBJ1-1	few	TGCAGTGCCCAATCTCGACCCAATTTTGAAGCTTTCTTT	CSAQSRPNFEAFF
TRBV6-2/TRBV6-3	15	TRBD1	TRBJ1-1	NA	TGTGCCAGCAGAGAGTCACCGGGACAGGGGGCCAAAGCTTTCTTT	CASRESPGQGAKAFF
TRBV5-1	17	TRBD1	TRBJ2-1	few	TGCGCCAGCAGCTTGGAGCCAGGGGGCATGGAACGCAATGAGCAGTTCTTC	CASSLEPGGMERNEQFF
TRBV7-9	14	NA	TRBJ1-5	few	TGTGCCAGCAGCGGGGGGCTCCTCAATCAGCCCCAGCATTTT	CASSGGLLNQPQHF
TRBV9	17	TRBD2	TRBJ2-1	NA	TGTGCCAGCAGCGTAGAGTTGCCTAGCGGGGGGGCCCTCGAACAGTTCTTC	CASSVELPSGGALEQFF
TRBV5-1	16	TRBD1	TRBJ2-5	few	TGCGCCAGCAGCTTGGGACAGGGGTCCGCCCAAGAGACCCAGTACTTC	CASSLGQGSAQETQYF
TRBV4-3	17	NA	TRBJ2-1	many	TGCGCCAGCAGCCAAGAAAAGGGCATCGGGGGCCACAATGAGCAGTTCTTC	CASSQEKGIGGHNEQFF
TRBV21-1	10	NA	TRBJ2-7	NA	TGTGCCAGCACGGGGGGCGAGCAGTACTTC	CASTGGEQYF
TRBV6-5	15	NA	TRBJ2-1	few	TGTGCCAGCAGTTACCTATCGGGCAGGGGCAATGAGCAGTTCTTC	CASSYLSGRGNEQFF
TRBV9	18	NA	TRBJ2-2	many	NA	CASSVRLGHGVRPGSCFF
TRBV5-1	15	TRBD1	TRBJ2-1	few	TGCGCCAGCAGCGGATCCGGGACAGACTACAATGAGCAGTTCTTC	CASSGSGTDYNEQFF
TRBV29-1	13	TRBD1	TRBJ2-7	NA	TGCAGCGTTGAAGGGGACAGGGCCTACGAGCAGTACTTC	CSVEGDRAYEQYF
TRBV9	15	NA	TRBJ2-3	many	TGTGCCAGCAGCGTTCGCGGGGTCGGCACAGATACGCAGTATTTT	CASSVRGVGTDTQYF
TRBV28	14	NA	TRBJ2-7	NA	TGTGCCAGCAGTGATACCGGGTTAAAAAGGGACCAGTACTTC	CASSDTGLKRDQYF
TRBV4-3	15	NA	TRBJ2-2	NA	TGCGCCAGCAGCCAAAGTTTTGCCGGTCCCGGGGAGCTGTTTTTT	CASSQSFAGPGELFF
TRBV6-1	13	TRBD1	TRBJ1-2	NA	TGTGCCAGCCAAGGACAGGCTTTGGAGGGCTACACCTTC	CASQGQALEGYTF
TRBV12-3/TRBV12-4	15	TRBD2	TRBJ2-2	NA	TGTGCCAGCACCTCCCGGGGGGGCGGGGTCGGGGAGCTGTTTTTT	CASTSRGGGVGELFF
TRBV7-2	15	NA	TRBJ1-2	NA	TGTGCCAGCAGCTTAGTTCGGGACTCGTGGGGGGGCTACACCTTC	CASSLVRDSWGGYTF
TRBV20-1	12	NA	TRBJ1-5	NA	TGCAGTGCCCTCGGCGGCGATCAGCCCCAGCATTTT	CSALGGDQPQHF
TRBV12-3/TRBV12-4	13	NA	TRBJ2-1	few	TGTGCCAGCAGGCCCGCGTCCTACAATGAGCAGTTCTTC	CASRPASYNEQFF
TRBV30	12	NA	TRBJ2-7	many	TGTGCCTGGACTCGGGACGGCTACGAGCAGTACTTC	CAWTRDGYEQYF
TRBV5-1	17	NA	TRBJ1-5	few	TGCGCCAGCAGCTACCTTCCACAGGAGGGGAGCAATCAGCCCCAGCATTTT	CASSYLPQEGSNQPQHF
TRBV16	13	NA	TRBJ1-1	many	TGTGCCAGCAGCCAATCAGGGTACACTGAAGCTTTCTTT	CASSQSGYTEAFF
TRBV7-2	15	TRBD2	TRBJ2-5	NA	TGTGCCAGCAGCCCCCAGGCCCCGGGGGGAGAGACCCAGTACTTC	CASSPQAPGGETQYF
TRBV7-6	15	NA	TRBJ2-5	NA	TGTGCCAGCAGCTTAGTGGGGGAAAGCGGAGAGACCCAGTACTTC	CASSLVGESGETQYF
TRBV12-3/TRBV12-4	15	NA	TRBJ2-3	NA	TGTGCCAGCAGACGGGTCACAGGGGGGGCAGATACGCAGTATTTT	CASRRVTGGADTQYF
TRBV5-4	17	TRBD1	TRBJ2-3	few	TGTGCCAGCAGCTTCAAACCGGGACAGGGAGCCCCAGATACGCAGTATTTT	CASSFKPGQGAPDTQYF
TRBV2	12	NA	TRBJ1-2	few	TGTGCCAGCGCGAGGACAGCGGGTGGCTACACCTTC	CASARTAGGYTF
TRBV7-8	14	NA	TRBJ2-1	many	TGTGCCAGCAGACTCTACGGGGAATACAATGAGCAGTTCTTC	CASRLYGEYNEQFF
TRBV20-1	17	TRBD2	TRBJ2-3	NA	TGCAGTGCTAGAGATCCCCTAGCGGGGGGGAATATGAATACGCAGTATTTT	CSARDPLAGGNMNTQYF
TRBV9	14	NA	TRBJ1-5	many	TGTGCCAGCAGCATCTCTTGGGGCAATCAGCCCCAGCATTTT	CASSISWGNQPQHF
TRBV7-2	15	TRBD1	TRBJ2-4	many	TGTGCCAGCAGCTTCCAACAGGGGGGCAAAAACATTCAGTACTTC	CASSFQQGGKNIQYF
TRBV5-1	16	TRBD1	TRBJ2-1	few	TGCGCCAGCAGCTTGGCGGGGACAGGGAGTTTGAATGAGCAGTTCTTC	CASSLAGTGSLNEQFF
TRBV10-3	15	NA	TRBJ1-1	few	TGTGCCATCAGTGATAATTTGAGGGGGAGCACTGAAGCTTTCTTT	CAISDNLRGSTEAFF
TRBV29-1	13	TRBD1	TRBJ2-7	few	TGCAGCGTGGTTGGACAGGGGAAGGACGAGCAGTACTTC	CSVVGQGKDEQYF
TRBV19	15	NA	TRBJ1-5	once	TGTGCCAGTAGTATAGAGGGGGCTGGCAATCAGCCCCAGCATTTT	CASSIEGAGNQPQHF
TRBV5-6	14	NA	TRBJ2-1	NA	TGTGCCAGCAGCGTCGGGGGGCTAGTTAATGAGCAGTTCTTC	CASSVGGLVNEQFF
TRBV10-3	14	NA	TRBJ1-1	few	TGTGCCATCAGCCCCGGGAGGAGGGACACTGAAGCTTTCTTT	CAISPGRRDTEAFF
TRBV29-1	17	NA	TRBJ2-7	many	TGCAGCGTTGAGGGGGTGGGATCTGGGGCTCGCTCCTACGAGCAGTACTTC	CSVEGVGSGARSYEQYF